These 18 T cell receptor beta chains came from one sample sequenced in a study of blood T cell repertoires in COVID-19. This table comes from immunoSEQ multiplex PCR, and its TCRdb copy is limited to in-frame clones, with some not included. This repertoire shows some 260,000 clones, nearly 90% found once; its top ten account for around 3%. The sequencing sample was made of peripheral blood. The receptor set was obtained from a man younger than 30 with active or convalescent COVID-19.

This clone came up a few times. The chain is built from TRBV28 and TRBJ1-4; TRBD1 is a possible D gene (6 bases). The CDR3 extends over 15 amino acids. The V end lost 2 bases, the J end lost 8 bases, and 15 bases lay between the germline ends. CDR1 MDHEN and CDR2 SYDVKM come from the germline V gene. CDR3 loop: CASSLGGEGREKLFF. CDR3 DNA: TGTGCCAGCAGTTTAGGGGGCGAGGGTCGGGAAAAACTGTTTTTT.

The sample holds one count of this clone. The chain uses TRBV19 and TRBJ1-5; perhaps TRBD1 as D (5 bases). V dropped 4 bases and J dropped 0 bases, with 13 bases sitting between them. From germline, CDR1 is LNHDA and CDR2 SQIVND (reference sequence). This CDR3 is 16 amino acids long. CDR3 in amino acids: CASSTRQRDSNQPQHF. CDR3 nucleotide sequence: TGTGCCAGTAGTACCCGACAGCGGGATAGCAATCAGCCCCAGCATTTT.

The chain has TRBV30 and TRBJ1-1; D is unclear. This CDR3 contains 14 residues. The V end was cut by 0 bases, the J end by 5 bases, with 13 bases between. CDR1 and CDR2 (germline): GTSNPN, SVGIG (reference sequence). CDR3 coding DNA: TGTGCCTGGAGTGTACCGAGAGGGTTAACTGAAGCTTTCTTT. Translated, it gives CAWSVPRGLTEAFF.

The chain carries TRBV18 and TRBJ2-1; 10 bases are shared with TRBD2. V shed 3 bases and J 7 bases; nucleotides not matched to a gene: 6. Germline CDR1 KGHSH, CDR2 LQKENI. This CDR3 is built from 15 residues. The CDR3 bases are TGTGCCAGCTCACCCGGACTAGCGGCAGGAAATGAGCAGTTCTTC. Amino acid sequence: CASSPGLAAGNEQFF.

The chain recombines TRBV18 with TRBJ1-2; 7 nucleotides align to TRBD1. The CDR3 is 15 amino acids. Germline V gene lookup returns CDR1 KGHSH and CDR2 LQKENI. Trimming cost V 2 bases and J 3 bases; bases outside gene matches: 6. Here the CDR3 DNA reads TGTGCCAGCTCACCAAACAGGGGCGGCGACTATGGCTACACCTTC. It yields the protein CASSPNRGGDYGYTF. Variable domain in full (rest from reference TRBV18 and TRBJ1-2): NAGVMQNPRHLVRRRGQEARLRCSPMKGHSHVYWYRQLPEEGLKFMVYLQKENIIDESGMPKERFSAEFPKEGPSILRIQQVVRGDSAAYFCASSPNRGGDYGYTFGSGTRLTVV.

The chain joins TRBV15 to TRBJ2-1, with TRBD2 matching 12 bases. Germline loops: CDR1 LNHNV, CDR2 YYDKDF (reference sequence). The J segment lost 9 bases and the V segment lost 3 bases, leaving 6 bases of the junction unmatched. The CDR3 consists of 15 residues. CDR3 in DNA: TGTGCCACCAGCAGGGCTTCGGGACTAGCGGGTGAGCAGTTCTTC. It encodes CATSRASGLAGEQFF.

V gene TRBV2 combines with J gene TRBJ2-3; 8 nucleotides match TRBD2. Germline CDR1 SNHLY, CDR2 FYNNEI. J gave up 5 bases and V 8 bases, and 15 bases lay outside the gene matches. The CDR3 runs to 16 residues. The chain's CDR3 is CASGSVSGGLIDTQYF. The CDR3 DNA reads as TGTGCCAGCGGCTCGGTGTCGGGAGGGTTAATAGATACGCAGTATTTT. Based on the CDR3 plus reference TRBV2 and TRBJ2-3, the full variable domain is EPEVTQTPSHQVTQMGQEVILRCVPISNHLYFYWYRQILGQKVEFLVSFYNNEISEKSEIFDDQFSVERPDGSNFTLKIRSTKLEDSAMYFCASGSVSGGLIDTQYFGPGTRLTVL.

V usage is TRBV3-1 (or the pseudogene TRBV3-2) and J usage is TRBJ2-4; D perhaps matches TRBD2 (5 bases). Germline loops: CDR1 LGHDT, CDR2 YNNKEL (reference sequence). The CDR3 loop spans 15 amino acids. The germline V and J ends were trimmed by 10 bases and 1 base, with 17 bases remaining between them. CDR3 region: CATSAGDGAKNIQYF. The CDR3 bases are TGTGCCACCTCTGCGGGTGACGGGGCCAAAAACATTCAGTACTTC.

The rearrangement uses TRBV7-2 and TRBJ2-1, with TRBD2 matching over 11 bases. Germline V gene sequence: CDR1 SGHTA, CDR2 FQGNSA. V trimming: 5 bases; J trimming: 1 base; junction bases outside the gene matches: 4. CDR3 length equals 16 residues. Written as DNA, the CDR3 is TGTGCCAGCAGCCAGGGACTAGCGGAATCCTACAATGAGCAGTTCTTC. It codes for CASSQGLAESYNEQFF.

V and J are TRBV27 and TRBJ1-1; no clear D. This CDR3 is built from 12 residues. V dropped 6 bases and J dropped 1 base, with 6 bases sitting between them. CDR1 and CDR2 from the germline V gene are MNHEY and SMNVEV (reference sequence). CDR3 loop: CASSQKNTEAFF. In DNA, the CDR3 is TGTGCCAGCAGCCAGAAGAACACTGAAGCTTTCTTT.

The chain combines TRBV7-9 with TRBJ2-1; D is perhaps TRBD1 (5 bases). Trimming stripped 7 bases from V and 8 bases from J, with 12 bases between. The V gene's germline CDR1 is SEHNR and CDR2 FQNEAQ (reference sequence). The CDR3 extends over 12 amino acids. The CDR3 spells CASTRTHDEQFF. Written as DNA, the CDR3 is TGTGCCAGCACGAGGACACACGATGAGCAGTTCTTC.

V gene TRBV29-1 combines with J gene TRBJ1-1; no clear D gene. Germline V gene data show CDR1 as SQVTM and CDR2 as ANQGSEA. Between the trimmed V and J ends, which lost 6 bases and 1 base, there was a span of 9 bases. The CDR3 sequence is 12 residues long. CDR3 DNA: TGCAGCGTCGTTATGTGGAACACTGAAGCTTTCTTT. Protein sequence: CSVVMWNTEAFF.

The chain employs TRBV5-1 and TRBJ2-5, with 10 bases aligning to TRBD1. Losses at the gene ends were 2 bases for V and 5 bases for J; bases not matched to a gene: 12. This CDR3 spans 17 amino acids. In germline, CDR1 is SGHRS, CDR2 YFSETQ. Written as DNA, the CDR3 is TGCGCCAGCAGCTTTAGTAGGGACAGGGGATTTTCGGAGACCCAGTACTTC. This encodes CASSFSRDRGFSETQYF.

This clone was observed once. The genes are TRBV5-1 and TRBJ2-2; TRBD1 is a possible D gene (5 bases). This CDR3 is 15 amino acids long. With 4 bases removed from V and 3 bases from J, the gap between germline ends came to 13 bases. CDR1 and CDR2 (germline): SGHRS, YFSETQ. CDR3 coding DNA: TGCGCCAGCAGCCCAAAGGACATTTACACCGGGGAGCTGTTTTTT. This encodes CASSPKDIYTGELFF.

This chain connects TRBV3-1 (or the pseudogene TRBV3-2) to TRBJ1-3; 10 positions agree with TRBD1. After removal of 5 bases from V and 6 bases from J, the junction contained 10 bases not matched to a gene. Germline V CDR1 and CDR2: LGHDT, YNNKEL (reference sequence). The CDR3 is 16 residues long. CDR3 sequence: CASSISGQGPVNTIYF. The CDR3 DNA is TGTGCCAGCAGCATTTCGGGACAGGGGCCTGTAAACACCATATATTTT.

The V gene is TRBV6-1, the J gene TRBJ2-5; 14 nucleotides agree with TRBD2. CDR1 and CDR2 from the germline V gene are MNHNS and SASEGT. CDR3 length: 18 residues. V gave up 2 bases and J gave up 5 bases; unmatched junction bases: 10. The CDR3 DNA reads TGTGCCAGCAGTGAAAAAATTCGACTAGCGGGAGGGGGTGAGACCCAGTACTTC. Translating gives CASSEKIRLAGGGETQYF.

Notes on this clone: Just one base apart from a much larger clone, this may be a read error. The V call is TRBV6-6, the J call TRBJ2-7; D possibly corresponds to TRBD1 (5 bases). CDR3 length equals 13 residues. Germline V gene data show CDR1 as MNHNY and CDR2 as SVGAGI (reference sequence). Trimming took off 3 bases at V and 0 bases at J, with 6 bases between the two ends. In nucleotides, the CDR3 is TGTGCCAGCAGTTATGACAGCTCCTACGAGCAGTACTTC. Translation gives CASSYDSSYEQYF.

The chain combines TRBV6-5 with TRBJ1-2; 11 nucleotides agree with TRBD1. Germline lookup yields CDR1 MNHEY and CDR2 SVGAGI. V gave up 1 base and J gave up 7 bases; unmatched junction bases: 2. The CDR3 is made up of 14 amino acids. CDR3 sequence (DNA): TGTGCCAGCAGTTACTGGACAGGGGGCTCTGGCTACACCTTC. Its translation: CASSYWTGGSGYTF.